These 8 T cell receptor beta chains were all obtained from the same sample, sequenced in a study of CD8+ T cells in alopecia areata. Extraction and reverse transcription of RNA yielded cDNA as the sequencing template. The repertoire was sequenced with immunoSEQ multiplex PCR; TCRdb's copy has only in-frame clones and lacks some. The table has some 240,000 clones, 50% to 60% seen once; the top ten hold over 0.4%. Sequenced here: CD4+ T cells sorted from blood, sampled at week 0. The receptors originated from a human donor with alopecia areata.

This clone was recorded a few times. The chain combines TRBV30 with TRBJ1-1; D is unresolved. The germline V gene has CDR1 GTSNPN and CDR2 SVGIG (reference sequence). The CDR3 extends over 14 amino acids. Trimming removed 1 base at V and 6 bases at J, with 15 bases between. The CDR3 loop is CAWSGRVPGAEAFF. The CDR3 nucleotides are TGTGCCTGGAGTGGCCGGGTCCCTGGCGCTGAAGCTTTCTTT.

V and J are TRBV7-2 and TRBJ2-1; TRBD2 aligns across 7 bases. After removal of 1 base from V and 8 bases from J, the junction contained 5 bases not matched to a gene. CDR1 is SGHTA, CDR2 FQGNSA, per germline. The CDR3 runs 14 residues. The CDR3 sequence: CASSLGGDYYEQFF. The CDR3 DNA is TGTGCCAGCAGCTTAGGGGGGGACTATTATGAGCAGTTCTTC.

The V call is TRBV30, the J call TRBJ2-7; 9 bases map to TRBD2. CDR3 length equals 12 residues. Germline V CDR1 and CDR2: GTSNPN, SVGIG (reference sequence). Trimming at V came to 6 bases and at J to 6 bases, leaving 6 bases not matched to a gene. The CDR3 here is CACLAGPGEQYF. CDR3 nucleotides: TGTGCCTGCCTAGCGGGACCGGGCGAGCAGTACTTC.

The V call is TRBV30, the J call TRBJ1-3; D is unclear. This CDR3 has 13 amino acids. In germline, CDR1 is GTSNPN, CDR2 SVGIG (reference sequence). Trimming took off 3 bases at V and 0 bases at J, with 6 bases between the two ends. CDR3 in DNA: TGTGCCTGGAGGCGGCTCTCTGGAAACACCATATATTTT. The encoded protein is CAWRRLSGNTIYF.

The chain couples TRBV5-1 to TRBJ2-6; D perhaps matches TRBD1 (6 bases). The germline gives CDR1 SGHRS, CDR2 YFSETQ. This CDR3 is built from 18 residues. V lost 0 bases and J 0 bases, leaving 13 bases between the germline ends. The CDR3 spells CASSLATGIGSGANVLTF. The CDR3 DNA is TGCGCCAGCAGCTTGGCCACAGGGATCGGCTCTGGGGCCAACGTCCTGACTTTC.

This sequence joins TRBV6-5 and TRBJ2-1; D not certain. Trimming removed 2 bases from V and 0 bases from J, with 8 bases in between. Germline V gives CDR1 MNHEY, CDR2 SVGAGI. This CDR3 contains 15 residues. CDR3 sequence (DNA): TGTGCCAGCAGTTACCCGCTGAGCTCCTACAATGAGCAGTTCTTC. This encodes CASSYPLSSYNEQFF.

As regards this clone: A read error may produce the germline difference seen at one junction end. The chain combines TRBV6-1 with TRBJ1-3; D remains ambiguous. Germline V gives CDR1 MNHNS, CDR2 SASEGT. This CDR3 region has 15 residues. CDR3 nucleotides: TGTGCCATCAGTGCGTCATGGATGTCTGGAAACACCATATATTTT. This encodes CAISASWMSGNTIYF.

The genes are TRBV11-2 and TRBJ1-1; the D is unclear. The CDR3 is 12 amino acids. Germline V CDR1 and CDR2: SGHAT, FQNNGV. V shed 5 bases and J shed 8 bases, with 12 bases lying between them. The CDR3, as DNA: TGTGCCAGCAGCGTCCTGGGGAGCGAAGCTTTCTTT. The encoded protein is CASSVLGSEAFF.